This TCR beta chain was captured by sequencing in a study of identical twins. Germline V lookup: CDR1 SEHNR, CDR2 FQNEAQ (reference sequence). V dropped 6 bases and J dropped 7 bases, with 12 bases sitting between them. The CDR3 covers 12 residues. Each CDR3 protein is one row after TCRdb ran MiXCR on the 5' RACE reads. This sample has about 250,000 distinct CDR3 sequences; about 8.3% occur once, and the top ten carry about 3%. In its sample, this clonotype was seen many times. The data were also submitted as part of a second study, on yellow fever vaccine responses in identical twins.

Sample: CD8+ T cells sorted from blood. The chain joins TRBV7-9 to TRBJ1-1; D call uncertain. The clonotype was recovered from a woman between 18 and 29 years old in good health. CDR3 bases: TGTGCCAGCAGGGGGAACCGCTATGAAGCTTTCTTT. Residues: CASRGNRYEAFF.